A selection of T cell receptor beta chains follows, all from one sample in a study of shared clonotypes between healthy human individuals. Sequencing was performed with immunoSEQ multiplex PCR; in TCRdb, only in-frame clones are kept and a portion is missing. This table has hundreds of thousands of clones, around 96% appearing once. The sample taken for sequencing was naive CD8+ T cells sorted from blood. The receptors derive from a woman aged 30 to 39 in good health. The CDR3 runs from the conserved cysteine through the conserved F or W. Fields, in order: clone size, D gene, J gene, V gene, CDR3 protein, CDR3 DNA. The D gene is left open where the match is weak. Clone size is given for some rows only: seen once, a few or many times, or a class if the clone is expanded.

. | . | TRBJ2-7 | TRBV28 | CASSLVRSVYEQYF | TGTGCCAGCAGTTTAGTACGGTCGGTCTACGAGCAGTACTTC
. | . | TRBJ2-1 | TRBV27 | CASSLGGPANEQFF | TGTGCCAGCAGTTTGGGCGGACCCGCAAATGAGCAGTTCTTC
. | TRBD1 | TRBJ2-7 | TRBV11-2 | CASSLDPGQGYEQYF | TGTGCCAGCAGCTTAGATCCAGGACAGGGGTACGAGCAGTACTTC
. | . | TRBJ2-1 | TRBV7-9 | CASSLGAEQFF | TGTGCCAGCAGCCTAGGGGCCGAGCAGTTCTTC
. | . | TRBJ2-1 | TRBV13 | CASRVSANTIDEQFF | TGTGCCAGCAGAGTGAGTGCTAATACAATTGATGAGCAGTTCTTC
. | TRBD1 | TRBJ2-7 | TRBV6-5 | CASWDSSYEQYF | TGTGCCAGTTGGGACAGCTCCTACGAGCAGTACTTC
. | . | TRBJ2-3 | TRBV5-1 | CASSSLANSTISTDTQYF | TGCGCCAGCAGCTCCCTAGCGAACTCCACAATCAGCACAGATACGCAGTATTTT
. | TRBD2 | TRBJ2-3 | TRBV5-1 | CASSGGVTDTQYF | TGCGCCAGCAGCGGGGGGGTGACAGATACGCAGTATTTT
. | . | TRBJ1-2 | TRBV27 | CASSNTGGANYGYTF | TGTGCCAGCAGCAACACGGGGGGGGCTAACTATGGCTACACCTTC
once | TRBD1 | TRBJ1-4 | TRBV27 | CASSFWTGDEKLFF | TGTGCCAGCAGTTTCTGGACAGGGGACGAAAAACTGTTTTTT
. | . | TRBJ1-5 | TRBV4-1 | CASSQVEGVQPQHF | TGCGCCAGCAGCCAAGTTGAAGGGGTTCAGCCCCAGCATTTT
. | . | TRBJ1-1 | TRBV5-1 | CASSLSGLSTEAFF | TGCGCCAGCAGCCTTTCAGGGCTTAGCACTGAAGCTTTCTTT
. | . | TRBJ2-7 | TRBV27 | CASSLPGNTYEQYF | TGTGCCAGCAGTTTACCGGGGAATACCTACGAGCAGTACTTC
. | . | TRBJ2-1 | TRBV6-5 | CASSRSPGEQFF | TGTGCCAGCAGTCGATCCCCGGGAGAGCAGTTCTTC
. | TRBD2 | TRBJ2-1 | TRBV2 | CASELAAYNEQFF | TGTGCCAGCGAGCTAGCGGCCTACAATGAGCAGTTCTTC
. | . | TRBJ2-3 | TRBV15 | CATSRARPDTQYF | TGTGCCACCAGCAGAGCCCGCCCGGATACGCAGTATTTT
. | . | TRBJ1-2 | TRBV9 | CASSGRADYGYTF | TGTGCCAGCAGCGGAAGAGCGGACTATGGCTACACCTTC
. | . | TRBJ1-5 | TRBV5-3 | CARSSRSGVQPQHF | TGTGCCAGAAGCTCCCGCTCAGGGGTTCAGCCCCAGCATTTT
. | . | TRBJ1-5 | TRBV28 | CASENSEAQPQHF | TGTGCCAGCGAAAATTCTGAGGCTCAGCCCCAGCATTTT
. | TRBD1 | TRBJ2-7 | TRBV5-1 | CASSPSPGTGSEQYF | TGCGCCAGCAGCCCCTCCCCCGGGACAGGGAGCGAGCAGTACTTC
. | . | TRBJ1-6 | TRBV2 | CASSVRYNSPLHF | TGTGCCAGCAGCGTCAGATATAATTCACCCCTCCACTTT
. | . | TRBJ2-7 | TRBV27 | CASSTSTSGSSYEQYF | .
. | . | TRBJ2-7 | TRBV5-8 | CASSLWQDSYEQYF | TGTGCCAGCAGCTTGTGGCAGGATTCCTACGAGCAGTACTTC
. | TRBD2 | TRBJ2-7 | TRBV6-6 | CASSYLAGFDEQYF | TGTGCCAGCAGTTACCTAGCGGGATTCGACGAGCAGTACTTC
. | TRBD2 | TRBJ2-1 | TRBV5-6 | CASSTGLADYNEQFF | TGTGCCAGCAGCACGGGACTAGCGGACTACAATGAGCAGTTCTTC
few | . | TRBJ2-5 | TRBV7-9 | CASSLESQETQYF | TGTGCCAGCAGCTTAGAGAGCCAAGAGACCCAGTACTTC
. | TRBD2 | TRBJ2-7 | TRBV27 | CASSFGTSGRRHEQYF | TGTGCCAGCAGTTTTGGGACTAGCGGGAGGAGGCACGAGCAGTACTTC
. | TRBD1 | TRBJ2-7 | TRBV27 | CASSPVGTGSSEQYF | TGTGCCAGCAGCCCGGTGGGGACAGGGTCGTCCGAGCAGTACTTC
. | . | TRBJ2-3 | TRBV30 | CAWERTDTQYF | TGTGCCTGGGAACGCACAGATACGCAGTATTTT
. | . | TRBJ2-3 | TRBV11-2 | CASSSRTGYSTDTQYF | TGTGCCAGCAGTTCAAGGACCGGCTATAGCACAGATACGCAGTATTTT